This record covers a single T cell receptor (beta chain). This sample was included in a study of blood T cell repertoires in COVID-19. TCRdb's table, derived via immunoSEQ multiplex PCR, lists solely in-frame clones and lacks some. The repertoire holds about 150,000 clones, with roughly three quarters as singletons. Germline assignment: CDR1 LGHNA and CDR2 YNFKEQ. After removal of 4 bases from V and 0 bases from J, the junction contained 7 bases not matched to a gene. The CDR3 spans 19 residues. The chain recombines TRBV4-2 with TRBJ2-1; 15 positions agree with TRBD2. This clonotype originated in a middle-aged man with active or convalescent COVID-19. The sample was peripheral blood. The CDR3 DNA reads TGTGCCAGCAGCCGACAGGAGGGACTAGCGGGGGGCTCCTACAATGAGCAGTTCTTC. Translated, it gives CASSRQEGLAGGSYNEQFF.